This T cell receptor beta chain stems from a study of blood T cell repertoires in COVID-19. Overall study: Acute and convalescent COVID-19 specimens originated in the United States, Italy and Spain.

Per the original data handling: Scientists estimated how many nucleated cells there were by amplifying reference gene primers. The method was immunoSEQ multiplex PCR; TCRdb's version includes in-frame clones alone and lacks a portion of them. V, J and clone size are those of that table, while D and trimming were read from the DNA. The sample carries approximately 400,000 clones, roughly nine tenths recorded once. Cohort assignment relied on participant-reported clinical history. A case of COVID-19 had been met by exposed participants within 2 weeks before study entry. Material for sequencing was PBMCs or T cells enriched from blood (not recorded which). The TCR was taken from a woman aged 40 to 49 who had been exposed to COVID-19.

The CDR3 is CASRRISGAAGELFF. CDR3 sequence (DNA): TGTGCCAGCAGACGAATTAGCGGGGCCGCCGGGGAGCTGTTTTTT. The V gene is TRBV6-6, the J gene TRBJ2-2; 8 nucleotides match TRBD2. In germline, CDR1 is MNHNY, CDR2 SVGAGI (reference sequence). J was trimmed by 6 bases and V by 6 bases; bases with no gene match: 9. This CDR3 is 15 amino acids long.